The rows below give T cell receptor beta chains drawn from one sample of a study of blood T cells in healthy people across ages. TCRdb redid the calling of the 5' RACE reads with MiXCR, one entry per CDR3 protein. Of roughly 800,000 distinct CDR3 sequences in the sample, 20% to 25% were seen once. These records were also assigned to another study, of T cells of mothers and their children.

Sequencing was done on a sample of blood. The receptors here all came from a boy under 18 in good health. CDR3s include the opening cysteine and the closing phenylalanine or tryptophan. The order of the fields is D gene, V gene, J gene, clone size, CDR3 protein, CDR3 DNA. A D gene is named only where the DNA matches it firmly. Only some rows state a clone size, as once, few, many or a class for expanded clones.

TRBD1	TRBV29-1	TRBJ1-4	-	CSVDKTGVSEKLFF	TGCAGCGTTGATAAGACAGGGGTTAGTGAAAAACTGTTTTTT
TRBD2	TRBV29-1	TRBJ2-5	-	CSAGGTREQYF	TGCAGCGCCGGGGGGACTAGGGAGCAGTACTTC
-	TRBV29-1	TRBJ1-2	-	CSVYRVNYGYTF	TGCAGCGTTTACAGGGTTAACTATGGCTACACCTTC
-	TRBV7-2	TRBJ2-1	few	CASSLEPSSAEQFF	TGTGCCAGCAGCTTAGAACCCTCTAGCGCTGAGCAGTTCTTC
-	TRBV4-3	TRBJ2-5	few	CASSQDWRQQETQYF	TGCGCCAGCAGCCAAGATTGGAGACAGCAAGAGACCCAGTACTTC
-	TRBV7-3	TRBJ2-3	few	CASSSPGTANTQYF	TGTGCCAGCAGCTCCCCCGGAACGGCTAATACGCAGTATTTT
-	TRBV29-1	TRBJ1-1	-	CSVDGDSLNTEAFF	TGCAGCGTTGATGGCGATTCCCTGAACACTGAAGCTTTCTTT
TRBD2	TRBV5-5	TRBJ2-3	-	CASSFGGVGTDTQYF	TGTGCCAGCAGCTTTGGGGGGGTGGGCACAGATACGCAGTATTTT
-	TRBV6-6	TRBJ1-1	once	CASRYRVDTEAFF	TGTGCCAGCAGATACAGGGTGGACACTGAAGCTTTCTTT
TRBD2	TRBV27	TRBJ2-1	-	CASSPSPRLAGINEQFF	TGTGCCAGCAGTCCCAGCCCTAGGCTAGCGGGCATCAATGAGCAGTTCTTC
TRBD2	TRBV2	TRBJ2-7	few	CASRIAGELVEQYF	TGTGCCAGCAGGATAGCGGGGGAGCTTGTAGAGCAGTACTTC
-	TRBV11-3	TRBJ2-5	few	CASSSAAVSAAQYF	TGTGCCAGCAGCTCCGCGGCGGTTTCGGCGGCCCAGTACTTC
-	TRBV12-3/TRBV12-4	TRBJ1-2	few	CASSLDIYGYTF	TGTGCCAGCAGTTTAGACATATATGGCTACACCTTC
-	TRBV4-2	TRBJ2-5	few	CASSANRETAQYF	TGTGCCAGCAGCGCGAACAGGGAGACGGCCCAGTACTTC
-	TRBV4-1	TRBJ2-1	-	CASSHIWGDNEQFF	TGCGCCAGTAGCCATATCTGGGGGGACAATGAGCAGTTCTTC
-	TRBV7-9	TRBJ2-1	-	CASPPGDNYNEQFF	TGTGCCAGCCCTCCTGGGGACAATTACAATGAGCAGTTCTTC
-	TRBV11-2	TRBJ2-3	-	CASSFIRGGTDTQYF	TGTGCCAGCAGCTTCATACGCGGGGGCACAGATACGCAGTATTTT
TRBD2	TRBV29-1	TRBJ2-3	few	CSVPGTSGSTDTQYF	TGCAGCGTCCCAGGAACTAGCGGGAGCACAGATACGCAGTATTTT
-	TRBV7-3	TRBJ2-7	few	CASSLKGGGEQYF	TGTGCCAGCAGCTTAAAGGGAGGGGGCGAGCAGTACTTC
-	TRBV29-1	TRBJ2-5	-	CSVGGAEVEAQYF	TGCAGCGTTGGGGGGGCGGAGGTTGAGGCCCAGTACTTC
TRBD1	TRBV5-1	TRBJ2-6	-	CASSPLTGTGVLTGANVLTF	TGCGCCAGCAGCCCATTGACCGGGACAGGGGTTCTTACTGGGGCCAACGTCCTGACTTTC
-	TRBV29-1	TRBJ2-7	-	CSVTVKDGYDEQYF	TGCAGCGTCACCGTCAAGGACGGATACGACGAGCAGTACTTC
-	TRBV11-1	TRBJ2-7	many	CASSFTSGEQYF	TGTGCCAGCAGCTTCACCAGCGGCGAGCAGTACTTC
-	TRBV6-6	TRBJ1-4	-	CASSYSLEATNEKLFF	TGTGCCAGCAGTTACTCACTGGAGGCAACTAATGAAAAACTGTTTTTT
-	TRBV19	TRBJ1-1	-	CASSLQGTGDTEAFF	TGTGCCAGTAGCTTACAGGGAACGGGAGACACTGAAGCTTTCTTT
-	TRBV4-2	TRBJ2-1	few	CASSVPFSNEQFF	TGTGCCAGCAGTGTTCCTTTTTCCAATGAGCAGTTCTTC
-	TRBV6-5	TRBJ2-7	-	CASSYEPTGREQYF	TGTGCCAGCAGTTACGAGCCCACAGGGCGCGAGCAGTACTTC
-	TRBV10-3	TRBJ1-4	few	CAIRASDGLEEKLFF	TGTGCCATCAGGGCCTCGGACGGGTTGGAAGAAAAACTGTTTTTT
TRBD2	TRBV6-5	TRBJ2-1	-	CASSSELFLAGGAYEQFF	TGTGCCAGCAGTTCGGAATTATTTTTAGCGGGAGGGGCTTATGAGCAGTTCTTC
-	TRBV20-1	TRBJ2-5	few	CSARDHGRETQYF	TGCAGTGCTAGAGATCACGGGAGAGAGACCCAGTACTTC
TRBD1	TRBV7-6	TRBJ2-2	-	CASSLEQGVLAGELFF	TGTGCCAGCAGCTTAGAACAGGGGGTCCTGGCCGGGGAGCTGTTTTTT
TRBD2	TRBV20-1	TRBJ2-3	-	CSARGSAGSPDTQYF	TGCAGTGCCCGAGGGTCAGCGGGGAGCCCAGATACGCAGTATTTT
TRBD1	TRBV7-9	TRBJ1-6	-	CASSLVAGGRNSPLHF	TGTGCCAGCAGCTTAGTTGCAGGGGGCAGAAATTCACCCCTCCACTTT
-	TRBV4-1	TRBJ2-1	-	CASSQVLVADNEQFF	TGCGCCAGCAGCCAAGTCCTAGTAGCGGACAATGAGCAGTTCTTC
TRBD2	TRBV12-3/TRBV12-4	TRBJ2-3	-	CASSSPLAGEQTDTQYF	TGTGCCAGCAGTTCCCCCTTAGCGGGAGAACAAACAGATACGCAGTATTTT
-	TRBV29-1	TRBJ1-2	few	CSVRGMEQGVDGYTF	TGCAGCGTTCGAGGCATGGAACAGGGAGTAGATGGCTACACCTTC
TRBD1	TRBV29-1	TRBJ1-1	many	CSVGQMNTEAFF	TGCAGCGTGGGACAGATGAACACTGAAGCTTTCTTT
-	TRBV19	TRBJ2-1	-	CASSMGKGVKGNEQFF	TGTGCCAGTAGTATGGGGAAAGGGGTGAAGGGAAATGAGCAGTTCTTC
TRBD2	TRBV5-1	TRBJ2-1	-	CASSTNSRLASYNEQFF	TGCGCCAGCAGCACAAACTCCCGACTAGCTTCCTACAATGAGCAGTTCTTC
-	TRBV20-1	TRBJ2-2	many	CSARVVRRDTGELFF	TGCAGTGCTAGGGTGGTTAGGCGAGACACCGGGGAGCTGTTTTTT
-	TRBV6-4	TRBJ1-5	-	CASSDSGSESNQPQHF	TGTGCCAGCAGTGACTCAGGGAGTGAAAGCAATCAGCCCCAGCATTTT
-	TRBV7-9	TRBJ2-1	few	CASTNPGRSSYNEQFF	TGTGCCAGCACTAACCCGGGTCGGAGCTCCTACAATGAGCAGTTCTTC
-	TRBV18	TRBJ1-3	few	CASSPQAGLIGNTIYF	TGTGCCAGCTCACCACAAGCAGGCCTCATTGGAAACACCATATATTTT
TRBD2	TRBV29-1	TRBJ2-7	few	CSVGRGGYEQYF	TGCAGCGTCGGCCGGGGGGGGTACGAGCAGTACTTC
TRBD1	TRBV6-2/TRBV6-3	TRBJ2-7	-	CASSYTGTVLGEQYF	TGTGCCAGCAGTTACACCGGGACAGTTCTAGGAGAGCAGTACTTC
-	TRBV29-1	TRBJ1-2	few	CSVYSTSAYYGYTF	TGCAGCGTCTATTCTACTTCCGCTTACTATGGCTACACCTTC
TRBD2	TRBV18	TRBJ2-1	few	CASSRSSGTYNEQFF	TGTGCCAGCTCACGTTCTAGCGGGACCTACAATGAGCAGTTCTTC
-	TRBV11-3	TRBJ2-7	-	CASSPEPDSSYEQYF	TGTGCCAGCAGCCCAGAACCGGACAGTTCCTACGAGCAGTACTTC
-	TRBV6-1	TRBJ1-6	few	CASSVMGLESPLHF	TGTGCCAGCAGTGTAATGGGGTTAGAATCACCCCTCCACTTT